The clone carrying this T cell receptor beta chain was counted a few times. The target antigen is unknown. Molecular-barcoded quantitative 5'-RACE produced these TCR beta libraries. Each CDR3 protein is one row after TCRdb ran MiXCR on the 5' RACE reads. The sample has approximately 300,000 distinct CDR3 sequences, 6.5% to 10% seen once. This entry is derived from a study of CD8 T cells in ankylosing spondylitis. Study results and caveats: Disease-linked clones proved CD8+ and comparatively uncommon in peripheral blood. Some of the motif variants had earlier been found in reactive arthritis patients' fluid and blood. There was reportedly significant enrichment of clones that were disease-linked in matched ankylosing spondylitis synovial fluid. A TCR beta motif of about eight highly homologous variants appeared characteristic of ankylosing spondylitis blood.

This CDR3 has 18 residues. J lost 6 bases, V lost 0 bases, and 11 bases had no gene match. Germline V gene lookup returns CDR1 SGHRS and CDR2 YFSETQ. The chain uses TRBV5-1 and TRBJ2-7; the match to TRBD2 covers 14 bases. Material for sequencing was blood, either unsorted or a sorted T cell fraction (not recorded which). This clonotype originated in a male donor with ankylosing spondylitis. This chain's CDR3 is CASSLEAGGLAGGLEQYF. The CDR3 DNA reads TGCGCCAGCAGCTTGGAGGCAGGTGGACTAGCGGGAGGCCTCGAGCAGTACTTC.